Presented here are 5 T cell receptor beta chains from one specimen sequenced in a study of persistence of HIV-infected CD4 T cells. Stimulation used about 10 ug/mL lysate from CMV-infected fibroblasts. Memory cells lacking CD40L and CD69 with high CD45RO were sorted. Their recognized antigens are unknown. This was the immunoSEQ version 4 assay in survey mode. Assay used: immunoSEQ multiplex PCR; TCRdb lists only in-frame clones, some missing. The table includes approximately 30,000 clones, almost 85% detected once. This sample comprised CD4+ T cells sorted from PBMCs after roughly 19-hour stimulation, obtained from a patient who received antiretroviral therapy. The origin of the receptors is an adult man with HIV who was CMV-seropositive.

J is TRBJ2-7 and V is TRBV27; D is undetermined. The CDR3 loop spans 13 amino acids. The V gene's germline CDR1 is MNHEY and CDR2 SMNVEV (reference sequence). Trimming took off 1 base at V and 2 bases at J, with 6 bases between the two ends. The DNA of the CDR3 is TGTGCCAGCAGTTTATATGGCCCCTACGAGCAGTACTTC. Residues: CASSLYGPYEQYF.

CDR3 protein: CATSDPPGAAGADTQYF. In DNA, the CDR3 is TGTGCCACCAGTGATCCCCCAGGGGCGGCGGGGGCAGATACGCAGTATTTT. This rearrangement joins TRBV24-1 to TRBJ2-3, with a possible D match to TRBD2 (7 bases). Trimming stripped 3 bases from V and 4 bases from J, with 19 bases between. CDR3 length: 17 amino acids. Germline V gene sequence: CDR1 KGHDR, CDR2 SFDVKD.

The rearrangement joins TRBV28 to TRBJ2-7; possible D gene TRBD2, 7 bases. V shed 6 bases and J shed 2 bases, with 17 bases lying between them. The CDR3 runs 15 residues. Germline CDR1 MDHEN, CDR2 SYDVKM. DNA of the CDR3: TGTGCCAGCAGCATAGTATCGGGGGGCCCCTACGAGCAGTACTTC. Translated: CASSIVSGGPYEQYF.

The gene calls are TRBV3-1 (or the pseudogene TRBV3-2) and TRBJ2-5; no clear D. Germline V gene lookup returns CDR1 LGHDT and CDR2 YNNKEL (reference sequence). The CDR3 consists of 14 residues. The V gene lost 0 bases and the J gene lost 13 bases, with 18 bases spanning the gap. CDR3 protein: CASSQELNSQSAYF. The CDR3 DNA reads TGTGCCAGCAGCCAAGAATTGAACTCCCAATCTGCGTACTTC.

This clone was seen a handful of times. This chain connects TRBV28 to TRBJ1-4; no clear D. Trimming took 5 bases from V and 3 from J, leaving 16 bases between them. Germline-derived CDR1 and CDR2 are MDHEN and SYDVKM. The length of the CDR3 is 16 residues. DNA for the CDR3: TGTGCCAGCAGTCCTTCGATCCGAGGAGCTAATGAAAAACTGTTTTTT. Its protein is CASSPSIRGANEKLFF.